The sequence of this T cell receptor (beta chain) was determined in a study of cytomegalovirus exposure and HLA in healthy donors. Notes on the study in general: A list of around 150 TCR beta chains associated with cytomegalovirus was given. Whilst most TCR sequences proved rare, a subset of public TCRs occurred across many donors. The authors confirmed in vitro that a few CMV-associated chains were specific for CMV antigens. Using the classifier, cytomegalovirus status was reportedly diagnosed with high specificity and sensitivity.

As concerns this clone: What it recognizes is unknown.

Clones were sequenced by immunoSEQ multiplex PCR, and TCRdb holds only the in-frame ones, with some missing. The sample holds about 330,000 clones, roughly 88% seen once. CDR1 is MGHRA, CDR2 YSYEKL, per germline. Trimming left V 4 bases short and J 1 base short, with 21 bases between. CDR3 length: 18 residues. The source is a woman between 18 and 29 years old in good health and CMV-seronegative. The genes are TRBV4-1 and TRBJ2-3, with a tentative D call TRBD2 (5 bases). The material sequenced was PBMCs. CDR3 sequence reads: CASSPRDLAALGTDTQYF. DNA for the CDR3: TGCGCCAGCAGCCCCCGAGACCTAGCAGCACTGGGCACAGATACGCAGTATTTT.